A single sample is the source of the 7 T cell receptor beta chains below, sequenced in a study of EBV T-cell therapy then PD-1 blockade in nasopharyngeal carcinoma. Here immunoSEQ multiplex PCR was the method, and the copy in TCRdb shows in-frame clones only, minus some. The top ten hold 25% to 35% of the sample, which has about 14,000 clones, around 84% seen once. The treatment here: AdE1-LMPpoly-expanded autologous EBV-specific T-cell therapy followed by anti-PD-1 nivolumab. Antigens for these TCRs are unknown. Specimen: CD8+ T cells from blood, collected around day 100 from a patient whose treatment included autologous EBV-specific T cells and nivolumab. The source of these receptors is a man in his forties with nasopharyngeal carcinoma.

The rearrangement uses TRBV5-4 and TRBJ2-7, with a possible D match to TRBD1 (5 bases). This CDR3 contains 13 residues. CDR1 and CDR2 (germline): SGHNT, YYREEE (reference sequence). V lost 4 bases to trimming and J lost 6 bases, with 14 bases between them. The CDR3 DNA sequence: TGTGCCAGCAGCCCGACAGAATCGAGCGAGCAGTACTTC. Translated, it gives CASSPTESSEQYF.

As concerns this clone: Other DNA sequences of this sample code for an identical CDR3. The chain links TRBV5-6 to TRBJ1-3; D unresolved. The CDR3 sequence is 14 residues long. Germline values: CDR1 SGHDT, CDR2 YYEEEE. Trimming pared 0 bases from V and 3 bases from J, leaving 7 bases between. The CDR3 sequence: CASSLGGVGNTIYF. CDR3 DNA: TGTGCCAGCAGCTTGGGGGGAGTTGGAAACACCATATATTTT.

The V gene is TRBV29-1, the J gene TRBJ1-4; 9 bases match TRBD1. Germline loops: CDR1 SQVTM, CDR2 ANQGSEA. J was trimmed by 8 bases and V by 0 bases; bases with no gene match: 10. The CDR3 covers 16 residues. The CDR3 loop is CSVEDPDRGNGEKLFF. For the CDR3, the DNA is TGCAGCGTTGAAGACCCGGACAGGGGAAATGGCGAAAAACTGTTTTTT.

This clone has only a few counts. The chain has TRBV25-1 and TRBJ2-3, with TRBD1 as a possible D gene (5 bases). CDR3 length: 11 amino acids. Trimming removed 7 bases at V and 5 bases at J, with 7 bases between. In germline, CDR1 is MGHDK, CDR2 SYGVNS. For the CDR3, the DNA is TGTGCCAGCACCCAGGGAGATACGCAGTATTTT. Translated, it gives CASTQGDTQYF.

As concerns this clone: The junction differs from germline at one of its ends, possibly a read error. Within the sample, other DNA sequences also encode this same CDR3. The V gene is TRBV28, the J gene TRBJ2-5, with TRBD2 identical over 7 bases. This CDR3 comprises 14 residues. Germline V gene sequence: CDR1 MDHEN, CDR2 SYDVKM. Here the CDR3 DNA reads TGTGCCAGCAGTGCTAGCGGCCACCAAGAGACTCAGTACTTC. This sequence encodes CASSASGHQETQYF. Drawing the rest from reference TRBV28 and TRBJ2-5, the complete variable domain is DVKVTQSSRYLVKRTGEKVFLECVQDMDHENMFWYRQDPGLGLRLIYFSYDVKMKEKGDIPEGYSVSREKKERFSLILESASTNQTSMYLCASSASGHQETQYFGPGTRLLVL.

The rearrangement links TRBV4-3 to TRBJ2-7, with TRBD1 identical over 10 bases. The CDR3 has 15 residues. The germline V gene has CDR1 LGHNA and CDR2 YSLEER. V lost 2 bases and J lost 2; bases outside the gene matches: 3. CDR3 residues: CASSQRDRGPYEQYF. CDR3 sequence (DNA): TGCGCCAGCAGCCAACGGGACAGGGGCCCCTACGAGCAGTACTTC.

This chain uses TRBV29-1 with TRBJ1-3, with TRBD1 identical over 12 bases. The V gene end was trimmed by 5 bases and the J gene end by 4 bases; junction bases not matched to a gene: 9. CDR1 is SQVTM, CDR2 ANQGSEA, per germline. This CDR3 spans 16 amino acids. In nucleotides, the CDR3 is TGCAGCGTTAAAACGGGACAGGGGGCATCCGGAAACACCATATATTTT. It encodes CSVKTGQGASGNTIYF.